A single sample gave rise to the 5 T cell receptor beta chains below, sequenced in a study of radiation and T cells in renal cell carcinoma. Time point in this sample: blood 2 weeks post-SBRT. Treatment specified: 15 Gy SBRT to primary tumor, nephrectomy 4 weeks later. The data were produced by immunoSEQ multiplex PCR, yet TCRdb's version contains in-frame clones alone and is incomplete. The data show 60,000 to 65,000 clones, around 81% seen once. The sample in question was blood, obtained from a patient whose treatment included radiotherapy and nephrectomy. Source of these receptors: a man between 60 and 75 years old with renal cell carcinoma.

This clone is medium-sized in the sample. This chain connects TRBV2 to TRBJ2-7; maybe TRBD1 (6 bases). Germline CDR1 SNHLY, CDR2 FYNNEI. This CDR3 has 13 amino acids. Trimming removed 5 bases from V and 7 bases from J, with 15 bases in between. The CDR3 loop is CASSLGQSSEQYF. Here the CDR3 DNA reads TGTGCCAGCAGTCTCGGACAGTCATCTGAGCAGTACTTC.

The chain carries TRBV18 and TRBJ1-2; 9 positions match TRBD1. Looked up from germline, CDR1 is KGHSH and CDR2 is LQKENI. J was trimmed by 6 bases and V by 3 bases; bases with no gene match: 14. This CDR3 spans 17 amino acids. The CDR3: CASSPKQGATGLDGYTF. The CDR3 DNA reads TGTGCCAGCTCACCTAAACAGGGGGCTACGGGCTTGGATGGCTACACCTTC.

This sequence joins TRBV7-9 and TRBJ2-3; 10 bases line up with TRBD2. The CDR3 is made up of 17 amino acids. V was pared by 3 bases and J by 1 base, with 7 bases of the junction left unmatched. Germline lookup yields CDR1 SEHNR and CDR2 FQNEAQ (reference sequence). The CDR3 loop is CASSLVRSGGRTDTQYF. The CDR3 nucleotides are TGTGCCAGCAGCTTGGTCCGTAGCGGGGGGCGCACAGATACGCAGTATTTT.

This clone appeared once. The chain carries TRBV5-6 and TRBJ2-4; possible D gene TRBD2, 5 bases. From germline, CDR1 is SGHDT and CDR2 YYEEEE. CDR3 length equals 15 residues. Trimming took 3 bases from V and 4 from J, leaving 14 bases between them. CDR3 residues: CASSSRASGKNIQYF. CDR3 nucleotides: TGTGCCAGCAGCTCCCGTGCCAGCGGAAAAAACATTCAGTACTTC.

The CDR3 region has the DNA TGCGCCAGCAGCTTGGGTGCTGCAACTAATGAAAAACTGTTTTTT. Translation: CASSLGAATNEKLFF. The V and J genes are TRBV5-1 and TRBJ1-4; D is unresolved. Germline values: CDR1 SGHRS, CDR2 YFSETQ. Trimming took 0 bases from V and 0 from J, leaving 6 bases between them. This CDR3 is built from 15 residues.